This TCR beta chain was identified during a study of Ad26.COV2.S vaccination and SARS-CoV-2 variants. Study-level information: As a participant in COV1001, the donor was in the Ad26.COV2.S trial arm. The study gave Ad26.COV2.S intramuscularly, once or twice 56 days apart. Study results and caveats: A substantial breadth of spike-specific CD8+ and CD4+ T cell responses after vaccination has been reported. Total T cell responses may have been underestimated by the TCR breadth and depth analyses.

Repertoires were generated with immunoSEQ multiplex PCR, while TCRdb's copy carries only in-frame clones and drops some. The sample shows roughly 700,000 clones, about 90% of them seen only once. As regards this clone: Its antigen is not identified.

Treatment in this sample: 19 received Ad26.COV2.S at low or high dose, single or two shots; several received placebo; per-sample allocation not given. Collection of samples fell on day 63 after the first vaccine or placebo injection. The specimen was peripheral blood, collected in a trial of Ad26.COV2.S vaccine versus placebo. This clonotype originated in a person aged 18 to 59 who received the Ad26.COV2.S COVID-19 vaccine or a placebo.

CDR3 sequence reads: CASSLAQTGTTQYF. CDR3 DNA sequence: TGTGCCAGCAGCTTAGCCCAGACAGGGACGACCCAGTACTTC. The chain carries TRBV7-2 and TRBJ2-5; 7 nucleotides line up with TRBD1. V was pared by 0 bases and J by 7 bases, with 5 bases of the junction left unmatched. The CDR3 runs 14 residues. Germline CDR1 and CDR2: SGHTA and FQGNSA.